Each of the 30 T cell receptor beta chains below was sequenced from the same sample in a study of CD8+ T cells in alopecia areata. Sequencing templates came from extracted RNA that was reverse transcribed into cDNA. Using immunoSEQ multiplex PCR, the repertoire was profiled, and TCRdb retains in-frame clones only, with some absent. Altogether about 180,000 clones are present, just over 65% being singletons, with the ten largest covering about an eighth. This material consisted of CD8+ T cells sorted from blood, taken at week 0. These receptor sequences come from a human donor with alopecia areata.

CDR3 amino acids: CASSRFDLSTDTQYF. As DNA, the CDR3 is TGTGCCAGCAGCCGCTTCGACCTGAGCACAGATACGCAGTATTTT. The chain links TRBV7-8 to TRBJ2-3; D remains unclear. CDR1 SGHVS and CDR2 FQNEAQ come from the germline V gene. There are 15 residues in the CDR3. Trimming removed 5 bases at V and 0 bases at J, with 12 bases between. The whole variable domain, remainder taken from reference TRBV7-8 and TRBJ2-3, is GAGVSQSPRYKVAKRGQDVALRCDPISGHVSLFWYQQALGQGPEFLTYFQNEAQLDKSGLPSDRFFAERPEGSVSTLKIQRTQQEDSAVYLCASSRFDLSTDTQYFGPGTRLTVL.

This chain joins TRBV14 and TRBJ2-5; D not resolved. This CDR3 region has 12 residues. The V gene's germline CDR1 is SGHDN and CDR2 FVKESK. V gave up 0 bases and J gave up 12 bases, with 11 bases separating them. CDR3 residues: CASSQDGPIKYF. The CDR3 bases are TGTGCCAGCAGCCAAGATGGGCCCATCAAGTACTTC.

The V call is TRBV5-6, the J call TRBJ1-5, with 9 positions matching TRBD1. This CDR3 has 14 amino acids. The V and J ends lost 0 bases and 6 bases, in that order; junction bases with no gene match: 1. The germline V gene encodes CDR1 SGHDT and CDR2 YYEEEE. As DNA, the CDR3 is TGTGCCAGCAGCTTGGGGACAGGGGCTCAGCCCCAGCATTTT. Translating gives CASSLGTGAQPQHF.

V gene TRBV30 combines with J gene TRBJ1-1; 10 bases are shared with TRBD1. CDR1 and CDR2 from the germline V gene are GTSNPN and SVGIG (reference sequence). V was pared by 6 bases and J by 4 bases, with 5 bases of the junction left unmatched. The CDR3 sequence is 13 residues long. In DNA, the CDR3 is TGTGCCTGTCTGACAGGGGGCGTCACTGAAGCTTTCTTT. It is translated as CACLTGGVTEAFF.

V usage is TRBV5-4 and J usage is TRBJ1-2; D is possibly TRBD1 (5 bases). Germline V lookup: CDR1 SGHNT, CDR2 YYREEE (reference sequence). V lost 2 bases and J lost 5, with 16 bases in between. The CDR3 consists of 15 residues. CDR3 sequence: CASSFSWDSIYGYTF. The CDR3 nucleotides are TGTGCCAGCAGCTTTTCCTGGGACTCAATTTATGGCTACACCTTC.

This sequence joins TRBV27 and TRBJ2-3; the D gene is possibly TRBD2 (6 bases). Trimming removed 8 bases from V and 4 bases from J, with 13 bases in between. This CDR3 is built from 13 residues. Germline assignment: CDR1 MNHEY and CDR2 SMNVEV (reference sequence). In nucleotides, the CDR3 is TGTGCCAGCGCGGTTTGGAGGGCAGATACGCAGTATTTT. Translation gives CASAVWRADTQYF.

The V and J genes are TRBV29-1 and TRBJ1-1; D is unclear. The V end lost 4 bases, the J end lost 0 bases, and 12 bases lay between the germline ends. This CDR3 spans 14 amino acids. Per the germline V gene, CDR1 is SQVTM and CDR2 is ANQGSEA. The CDR3 sequence is CSVVEGTMNTEAFF. In DNA, the CDR3 is TGCAGCGTTGTGGAGGGAACTATGAACACTGAAGCTTTCTTT.

This clone appeared a few times. This chain uses TRBV5-6 with TRBJ2-7; 8 bases align to TRBD1. This CDR3 is built from 16 residues. The V and J ends lost 0 bases and 2 bases, in that order; junction bases with no gene match: 7. Germline V gene lookup returns CDR1 SGHDT and CDR2 YYEEEE. CDR3 nucleotides: TGTGCCAGCAGCTTGGATGGCAGGGGGCTAACCTACGAGCAGTACTTC. This codes for CASSLDGRGLTYEQYF.

V usage is TRBV7-9 and J usage is TRBJ1-2; D is uncertain. The CDR3 covers 15 residues. The V end lost 1 base, the J end lost 2 bases, and 11 bases lay between the germline ends. The germline V gene has CDR1 SEHNR and CDR2 FQNEAQ (reference sequence). The CDR3 region is CASSLGATDNYGYTF. As DNA, the CDR3 is TGTGCCAGCAGCTTAGGGGCCACCGACAACTATGGCTACACCTTC. Looking up the rest from reference TRBV7-9 and TRBJ1-2 gives the full variable domain: DTGVSQNPRHKITKRGQNVTFRCDPISEHNRLYWYRQTLGQGPEFLTYFQNEAQLEKSRLLSDRFSAERPKGSFSTLEIQRTEQGDSAMYLCASSLGATDNYGYTFGSGTRLTVV.

This clone was seen a few times. The gene calls are TRBV11-2 and TRBJ1-2, with a weak D call TRBD1 (5 bases). CDR3 length equals 13 residues. V was trimmed by 1 base and J by 3 bases, leaving 6 bases between them. Germline values: CDR1 SGHAT, CDR2 FQNNGV. CDR3 loop: CASSLVTDYGYTF. CDR3 nucleotide sequence: TGTGCCAGCAGCTTAGTGACAGACTATGGCTACACCTTC.

The chain has TRBV18 and TRBJ1-4, with TRBD1 as a possible D gene (5 bases). CDR1 KGHSH and CDR2 LQKENI come from the germline V gene. V was trimmed by 0 bases and J by 11 bases, leaving 7 bases between them. The CDR3 extends over 12 amino acids. The CDR3 DNA reads TGTGCCAGCTCACCACCCGGGGCCAAACTGTTTTTT. Its translation: CASSPPGAKLFF.

The chain uses TRBV15 and TRBJ1-5; no clear D. The CDR3 is made up of 13 amino acids. In germline, CDR1 is LNHNV, CDR2 YYDKDF (reference sequence). V was cut by 2 bases and J by 9 bases, with 11 bases left in between. The CDR3 region is CATSRPSQWPQHF. In DNA, the CDR3 is TGTGCCACCAGCAGACCTAGCCAATGGCCCCAGCATTTT.

This clone has a single count. V is TRBV7-8 and J is TRBJ2-7; D remains ambiguous. From germline, CDR1 is SGHVS and CDR2 FQNEAQ. Trimming stripped 2 bases from V and 0 bases from J, with 8 bases between. The CDR3 sequence is 14 residues long. The CDR3 sequence: CASSLSTGSYEQYF. Written as DNA, the CDR3 is TGTGCCAGCAGCTTATCGACCGGCTCCTACGAGCAGTACTTC.

The chain uses TRBV4-1 and TRBJ2-7, with TRBD1 matching over 10 bases. With 4 bases clipped from V and 5 bases from J, the junction kept 11 bases outside the gene matches. The CDR3 runs 16 residues. The germline V gene encodes CDR1 MGHRA and CDR2 YSYEKL. The CDR3 DNA follows: TGCGCCAGCAGCCTTATACCGGGACAGGGGAAGCACGAGCAGTACTTC. Amino acid sequence: CASSLIPGQGKHEQYF.

This clone was detected once. V usage is TRBV6-5 and J usage is TRBJ1-2, with a weak D call TRBD1 (6 bases). V lost 4 bases, J lost 5 bases, and 20 bases lay in between. Germline assignment: CDR1 MNHEY and CDR2 SVGAGI. The CDR3 has 16 amino acids. CDR3 region: CASSSRDTPGRYGYTF. In nucleotides, the CDR3 is TGTGCCAGCAGTTCCCGGGACACCCCAGGCAGATATGGCTACACCTTC.

The chain carries TRBV27 and TRBJ2-1, with D possibly called TRBD1 or TRBD2 (5 bases each). CDR3 length equals 16 residues. With 0 bases removed from V and 8 bases from J, the gap between germline ends came to 17 bases. Looked up from germline, CDR1 is MNHEY and CDR2 is SMNVEV (reference sequence). The CDR3, as DNA: TGTGCCAGCAGTTTATCTAACAGAGGGGTCTGGGATGAGCAGTTCTTC. Protein: CASSLSNRGVWDEQFF.

The V and J genes are TRBV6-5 and TRBJ2-1, with unresolved D. The CDR3 consists of 12 residues. Trimming removed 4 bases at V and 7 bases at J, with 8 bases between. In germline, CDR1 is MNHEY, CDR2 SVGAGI. The CDR3 spells CASSSGGNEQFF. DNA for the CDR3: TGTGCCAGCAGTTCCGGTGGGAATGAGCAGTTCTTC.

V gene TRBV7-9 combines with J gene TRBJ2-5; D call uncertain. Trimming took 8 bases from V and 7 from J, leaving 11 bases between them. In germline, CDR1 is SEHNR, CDR2 FQNEAQ (reference sequence). CDR3 length equals 11 residues. The CDR3 nucleotides are TGTGCCAGCCAAGGGTCGGGGACCCAGTACTTC. Translating gives CASQGSGTQYF.

This chain connects TRBV4-2 to TRBJ2-7, with D tentatively TRBD1 (5 bases). Per the germline V gene, CDR1 is LGHNA and CDR2 is YNFKEQ. V lost 0 bases and J lost 3, with 18 bases in between. The CDR3 loop spans 17 amino acids. CDR3 coding DNA: TGTGCCAGCAGCCAAGATACGACAACAAGGGGCCTCTACGAGCAGTACTTC. This codes for CASSQDTTTRGLYEQYF.

This rearrangement joins TRBV27 to TRBJ1-1; TRBD1 matches at 7 bases. V dropped 8 bases and J dropped 4; count of bases not matched to a gene: 7. Per the germline V gene, CDR1 is MNHEY and CDR2 is SMNVEV (reference sequence). The CDR3 length is 13 residues. The CDR3 DNA reads as TGTGCCAGCTCCGAGGGGGCTGGCACTGAAGCTTTCTTT. It encodes CASSEGAGTEAFF.

The rearrangement uses TRBV5-6 and TRBJ2-7; TRBD1 matches 7 bases. From germline, CDR1 is SGHDT and CDR2 YYEEEE. The CDR3 contains 13 residues. V lost 4 bases and J lost 2; bases outside the gene matches: 3. CDR3 DNA: TGTGCCAGCAGCGGGGGACAGACCTACGAGCAGTACTTC. This sequence encodes CASSGGQTYEQYF.

This clone showed up just once. The rearrangement uses TRBV5-1 and TRBJ2-1; TRBD1 agrees at 9 bases. This CDR3 region has 15 residues. The germline V gene encodes CDR1 SGHRS and CDR2 YFSETQ. V lost 0 bases and J lost 2; bases outside the gene matches: 0. The CDR3 bases are TGCGCCAGCAGCTTGGGACAGGGGGCCTACAATGAGCAGTTCTTC. Translating it yields CASSLGQGAYNEQFF.

The chain is built from TRBV7-3 and TRBJ2-3, with 9 bases aligning to TRBD2. With V trimmed by 5 bases and J by 2 bases, 8 bases remained unmatched. The CDR3 consists of 16 residues. The germline V gene encodes CDR1 SGHTA and CDR2 FQGTGA. CDR3 in DNA: TGTGCCAGCAGCCCCGTCAGCGGGGGGCTCACAGATACGCAGTATTTT. This codes for CASSPVSGGLTDTQYF. Looking up the rest from reference TRBV7-3 and TRBJ2-3 gives the full variable domain: GAGVSQTPSNKVTEKGKYVELRCDPISGHTALYWYRQSLGQGPEFLIYFQGTGAADDSGLPNDRFFAVRPEGSVSTLKIQRTERGDSAVYLCASSPVSGGLTDTQYFGPGTRLTVL.

This sequence joins TRBV29-1 and TRBJ1-2; 11 bases map to TRBD1. The CDR3 covers 15 residues. The germline gives CDR1 SQVTM, CDR2 ANQGSEA. The junction had 8 bases not matched to a gene; V was cut back by 0 bases and J by 8 bases. The CDR3 coding sequence is TGCAGCGTTGAAGATCTCGGACAGGGGGCGCAGGGCTACACCTTC. This translates into CSVEDLGQGAQGYTF.

This CDR3 is CASSLTGLQQETQYF. The CDR3 DNA reads as TGCGCCAGCAGCTTGACCGGACTACAACAAGAGACCCAGTACTTC. The V call is TRBV5-1, the J call TRBJ2-5; weak D call: TRBD2 (6 bases). The germline V and J ends were trimmed by 1 base and 2 bases, with 12 bases remaining between them. The CDR3 is 15 amino acids. Germline V gene sequence: CDR1 SGHRS, CDR2 YFSETQ.

This clone was counted between two and nine times. The V and J genes are TRBV5-1 and TRBJ2-7; D unresolved. The CDR3 covers 13 residues. Germline CDR1 and CDR2: SGHRS and YFSETQ. Trimming took 2 bases from V and 0 from J, leaving 6 bases between them. As DNA, the CDR3 is TGCGCCAGCAGCTTCGACGTCTCCTACGAGCAGTACTTC. Protein product: CASSFDVSYEQYF.

The genes are TRBV9 and TRBJ1-2; 11 bases fit TRBD1. CDR1 SGDLS and CDR2 YYNGEE come from the germline V gene. This CDR3 has 15 residues. J gave up 2 bases and V 5 bases, and 5 bases lay outside the gene matches. CDR3 nucleotide sequence: TGTGCCAGCAGTCAGGGACAGGGGGTCAACTATGGCTACACCTTC. Protein: CASSQGQGVNYGYTF.

V usage is TRBV29-1 and J usage is TRBJ2-1, with unresolved D. Trimming left V 4 bases short and J 6 bases short, with 10 bases between. CDR1 SQVTM and CDR2 ANQGSEA come from the germline V gene. CDR3 length: 12 amino acids. The CDR3 region is CSVVGSFNEQFF. Written as DNA, the CDR3 is TGCAGCGTTGTAGGCTCTTTCAATGAGCAGTTCTTC.

The chain uses TRBV27 and TRBJ2-7; D may be TRBD1 (6 bases). Deletions cut 2 bases from V and 0 bases from J, with 8 bases between. The CDR3 is 14 amino acids. Germline values: CDR1 MNHEY, CDR2 SMNVEV (reference sequence). The CDR3 sequence: CASSLTGSSYEQYF. As DNA, the CDR3 is TGTGCCAGCAGTTTAACAGGGAGCTCCTACGAGCAGTACTTC.

The V and J genes are TRBV20-1 and TRBJ2-1; D gene ambiguous. The germline CDR1 and CDR2 sequences are DFQATT and SNEGSKA (reference sequence). This CDR3 region has 11 residues. V gave up 3 bases and J gave up 5 bases, with 5 bases separating them. The DNA of the CDR3 is TGCAGTGCTAGCGGTAACAATGAGCAGTTCTTC. The encoded protein is CSASGNNEQFF.